The 16 T cell receptor beta chains listed next were all sequenced from one sample in a study of T cell responses to AZD1222 COVID-19 vaccine. Sequencing was performed with immunoSEQ multiplex PCR; in TCRdb, only in-frame clones are kept and a portion is missing. The table has 90,000 to 150,000 clones, around 88% seen once; the top ten hold about 5%. The source material was peripheral blood, sampled on day 0 of AZD1222 vaccination. Receptors originate from an adult in good health.

The rearrangement joins TRBV18 to TRBJ1-1, with a possible D match to TRBD1 (6 bases). The CDR3 sequence is 15 residues long. The V and J ends lost 1 base and 0 bases respectively, with 9 bases between them. Germline V lookup: CDR1 KGHSH, CDR2 LQKENI. DNA of the CDR3: TGTGCCAGCTCACCACTCGGGGGCATGAACACTGAAGCTTTCTTT. This translates into CASSPLGGMNTEAFF.

The J gene is TRBJ2-2, the V gene TRBV2; unclear D gene. Per germline, CDR1 SNHLY and CDR2 FYNNEI. The CDR3 runs 16 residues. Trimming stripped 0 bases from V and 2 bases from J, with 10 bases between. The CDR3 DNA reads TGTGCCAGCAGTGAAGCGGTACGGCAAAACACCGGGGAGCTGTTTTTT. This sequence encodes CASSEAVRQNTGELFF.

This chain links TRBV7-9 with TRBJ2-1; TRBD2 aligns across 7 bases. This CDR3 is built from 17 residues. With 5 bases clipped from V and 4 bases from J, the junction kept 14 bases outside the gene matches. The germline gives CDR1 SEHNR, CDR2 FQNEAQ (reference sequence). This CDR3 reads CASSPRLGRGGYNEQFF. In nucleotides, the CDR3 is TGTGCCAGCAGCCCTCGCTTGGGGCGGGGAGGGTACAATGAGCAGTTCTTC. Looking up the rest from reference TRBV7-9 and TRBJ2-1 gives the full variable domain: DTGVSQNPRHKITKRGQNVTFRCDPISEHNRLYWYRQTLGQGPEFLTYFQNEAQLEKSRLLSDRFSAERPKGSFSTLEIQRTEQGDSAMYLCASSPRLGRGGYNEQFFGPGTRLTVL.

The rearrangement joins TRBV27 to TRBJ1-4, with D uncertain. Trimming took 2 bases from V and 0 from J, leaving 7 bases between them. Germline CDR1 MNHEY, CDR2 SMNVEV (reference sequence). This CDR3 is 15 amino acids long. The CDR3 loop reads CASSLGFATNEKLFF. The CDR3 nucleotides are TGTGCCAGCAGTTTAGGGTTTGCAACTAATGAAAAACTGTTTTTT. Combining the CDR3 with reference TRBV27 and TRBJ1-4 gives the whole variable domain EAQVTQNPRYLITVTGKKLTVTCSQNMNHEYMSWYRQDPGLGLRQIYYSMNVEVTDKGDVPEGYKVSRKEKRNFPLILESPSPNQTSLYFCASSLGFATNEKLFFGSGTQLSVL.

The chain joins TRBV7-6 to TRBJ2-7; either TRBD1 or TRBD2 may supply D (5 bases each). Trimming removed 7 bases at V and 0 bases at J, with 10 bases between. This CDR3 has 13 residues. Germline CDR1 is SGHVS and CDR2 is FNYEAQ. Written as DNA, the CDR3 is TGTGCCAGCACCACGGGACCCTCCTACGAGCAGTACTTC. Residues: CASTTGPSYEQYF.

The V gene is TRBV9, the J gene TRBJ1-1; 9 nucleotides agree with TRBD1. J was trimmed by 3 bases and V by 3 bases; bases with no gene match: 6. The CDR3 sequence is 15 residues long. Germline values: CDR1 SGDLS, CDR2 YYNGEE. The CDR3 DNA reads as TGTGCCAGCAGCGAGACAGGGGGTGAGTACACTGAAGCTTTCTTT. Encoded protein: CASSETGGEYTEAFF.

This clone was detected only a few times. V is TRBV12-3 or TRBV12-4 and J is TRBJ1-1, with D uncertain. CDR3 length: 12 amino acids. The ends were cut back, 3 bases at V and 7 bases at J, with 9 bases in the middle. Written as DNA, the CDR3 is TGTGCCAGCAGTTTCCGAGGGTTTGAAGCTTTCTTT. It codes for CASSFRGFEAFF.

This clone was seen only once. The V call is TRBV15, the J call TRBJ2-3, with 7 bases identical to TRBD2. Germline assignment: CDR1 LNHNV and CDR2 YYDKDF (reference sequence). This CDR3 contains 14 residues. V lost 1 base and J lost 11; bases outside the gene matches: 9. The DNA for the CDR3 is TGTGCCACCAGCAGAGTCGGTGGGGAGCGGGGGCAGTATTTT. It specifies CATSRVGGERGQYF.

The J gene is TRBJ1-2, the V gene TRBV5-1; possible D gene TRBD1, 6 bases. Germline CDR1 and CDR2: SGHRS and YFSETQ. This CDR3 has 13 residues. Trimming took 0 bases from V and 7 from J, leaving 10 bases between them. The CDR3: CASSLAQGGGYTF. For the CDR3, the DNA is TGCGCCAGCAGCTTGGCACAGGGTGGTGGCTACACCTTC.

Written as DNA, the CDR3 is TGTGCCAGCGGGGGGGCATCCCACTCCTACGAGCAGTACTTC. Protein sequence: CASGGASHSYEQYF. This chain connects TRBV6-5 to TRBJ2-7; D is possibly TRBD2 (7 bases). CDR1 and CDR2 from the germline V gene are MNHEY and SVGAGI. The CDR3 runs to 14 residues. Trimming took 8 bases from V and 0 from J, leaving 14 bases between them.

This sequence joins TRBV4-3 and TRBJ1-3, with D tentatively TRBD1 (6 bases). The CDR3 has 16 amino acids. Germline CDR1 is LGHNA and CDR2 is YSLEER. The V end lost 2 bases, the J end lost 0 bases, and 11 bases lay between the germline ends. The CDR3 spells CASSQWGTLSGNTIYF. The CDR3 DNA reads TGCGCCAGCAGCCAATGGGGGACACTCTCTGGAAACACCATATATTTT.

The chain links TRBV6-5 to TRBJ1-6; 8 bases agree with TRBD1. This CDR3 has 14 residues. CDR1 and CDR2 from the germline V gene are MNHEY and SVGAGI. The ends lost 4 bases at V and 10 bases at J; junction bases unmatched: 6. DNA for the CDR3: TGTGCCAGCAGTTTCGGGACAGGAAGCTCACCCCTCCACTTT. Residues: CASSFGTGSSPLHF.

This sequence joins TRBV6-5 and TRBJ1-3, with TRBD1 matching 9 bases. The V segment lost 6 bases and the J segment 5 bases; nucleotides outside the gene matches: 5. CDR1 is MNHEY and CDR2 is SVGAGI in the germline V gene. CDR3 length: 14 amino acids. The CDR3 loop is CASRDGTGRNTIYF. The DNA of the CDR3 is TGTGCCAGCAGGGATGGGACAGGGAGAAACACCATATATTTT.

The chain has TRBV3-1 (or the pseudogene TRBV3-2) and TRBJ1-4; D uncertain. This CDR3 spans 16 amino acids. V was clipped by 3 bases and J by 7 bases, with 18 bases between them. CDR1 is LGHDT, CDR2 YNNKEL, per germline (reference sequence). The CDR3 DNA is TGTGCCAGCAGCCAGAATTTACAAGGGCGCGCTGAAAAACTGTTTTTT. Its translation: CASSQNLQGRAEKLFF.

The chain employs TRBV6-6 and TRBJ2-3, with D uncertain. V was pared by 2 bases and J by 3 bases, with 9 bases between. The CDR3 consists of 14 residues. CDR1 is MNHNY and CDR2 is SVGAGI in the germline V gene (reference sequence). This CDR3 reads CASSYPRRTDTQYF. The CDR3 DNA is TGTGCCAGCAGTTACCCCCGGCGGACAGATACGCAGTATTTT.

The chain uses TRBV19 and TRBJ1-5, with D unresolved. Germline CDR1 LNHDA, CDR2 SQIVND (reference sequence). Trimming pared 6 bases from V and 1 base from J, leaving 4 bases between. The length of the CDR3 is 12 residues. CDR3: CASRRSNQPQHF. CDR3 DNA sequence: TGTGCCAGTAGACGGAGCAATCAGCCCCAGCATTTT.